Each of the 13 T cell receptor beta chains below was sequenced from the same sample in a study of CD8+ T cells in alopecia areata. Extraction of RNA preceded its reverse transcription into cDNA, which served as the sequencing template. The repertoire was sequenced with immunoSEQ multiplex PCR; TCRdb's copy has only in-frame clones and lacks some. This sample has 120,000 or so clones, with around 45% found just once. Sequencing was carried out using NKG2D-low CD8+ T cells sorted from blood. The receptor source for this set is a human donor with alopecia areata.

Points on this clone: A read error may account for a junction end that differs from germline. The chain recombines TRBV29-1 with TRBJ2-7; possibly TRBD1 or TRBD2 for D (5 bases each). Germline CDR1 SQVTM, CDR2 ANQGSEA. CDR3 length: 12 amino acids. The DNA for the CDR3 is TGCAGCGTTGAAGATCCTTGGGGCGCGGAGGACTTC. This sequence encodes CSVEDPWGAEDF.

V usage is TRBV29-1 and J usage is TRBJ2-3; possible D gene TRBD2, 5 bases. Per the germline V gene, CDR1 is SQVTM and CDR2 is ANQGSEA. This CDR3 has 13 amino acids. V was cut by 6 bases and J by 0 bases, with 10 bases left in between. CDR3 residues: CSVSGPSTDTQYF. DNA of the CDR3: TGCAGCGTAAGCGGACCTAGCACAGATACGCAGTATTTT.

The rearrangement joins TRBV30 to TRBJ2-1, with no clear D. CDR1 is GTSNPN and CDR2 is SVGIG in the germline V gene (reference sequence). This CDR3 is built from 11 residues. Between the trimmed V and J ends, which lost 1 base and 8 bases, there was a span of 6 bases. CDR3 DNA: TGTGCCTGGAGTGGAAGGGATGAGCAGTTCTTC. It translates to CAWSGRDEQFF.

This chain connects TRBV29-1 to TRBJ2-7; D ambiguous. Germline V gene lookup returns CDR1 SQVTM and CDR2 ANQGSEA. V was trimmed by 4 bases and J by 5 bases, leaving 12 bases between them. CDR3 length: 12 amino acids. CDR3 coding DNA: TGCAGCGTTGGTGACGCCGGAGACGAGCAGTACTTC. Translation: CSVGDAGDEQYF.

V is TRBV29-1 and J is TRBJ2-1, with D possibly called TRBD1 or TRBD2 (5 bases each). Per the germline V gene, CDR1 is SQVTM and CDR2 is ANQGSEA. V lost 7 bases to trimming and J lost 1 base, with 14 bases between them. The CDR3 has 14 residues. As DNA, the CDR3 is TGCAGCGCAGGGCGGGCGCCTTCCTACAATGAGCAGTTCTTC. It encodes CSAGRAPSYNEQFF.

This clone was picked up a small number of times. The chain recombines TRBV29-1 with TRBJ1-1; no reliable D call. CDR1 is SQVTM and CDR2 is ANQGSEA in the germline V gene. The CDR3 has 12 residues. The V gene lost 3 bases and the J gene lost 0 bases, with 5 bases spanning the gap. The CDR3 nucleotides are TGCAGCGTTGACAGCGTGAACACTGAAGCTTTCTTT. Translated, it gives CSVDSVNTEAFF.

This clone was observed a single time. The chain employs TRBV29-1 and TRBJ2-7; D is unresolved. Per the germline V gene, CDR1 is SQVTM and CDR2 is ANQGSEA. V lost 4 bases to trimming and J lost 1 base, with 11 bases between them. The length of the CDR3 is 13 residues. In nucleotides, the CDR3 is TGCAGCGTTGGGACCTATGATTCCTACGAGCAGTACTTC. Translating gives CSVGTYDSYEQYF.

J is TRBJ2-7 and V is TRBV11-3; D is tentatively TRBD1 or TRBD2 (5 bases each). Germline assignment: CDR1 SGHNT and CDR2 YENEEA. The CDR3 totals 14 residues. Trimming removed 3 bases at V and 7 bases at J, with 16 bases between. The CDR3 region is CASSLWDRNGEQYF. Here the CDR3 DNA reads TGTGCCAGCAGCTTGTGGGACCGCAATGGAGAGCAGTACTTC.

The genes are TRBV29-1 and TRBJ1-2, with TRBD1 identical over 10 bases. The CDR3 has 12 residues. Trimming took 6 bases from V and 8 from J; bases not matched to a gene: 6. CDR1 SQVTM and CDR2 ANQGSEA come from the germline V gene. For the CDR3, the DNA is TGCAGCGTCCGGACAGGGGGGGAAGGCTACACCTTC. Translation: CSVRTGGEGYTF. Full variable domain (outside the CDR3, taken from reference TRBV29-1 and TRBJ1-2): SAVISQKPSRDICQRGTSLTIQCQVDSQVTMMFWYRQQPGQSLTLIATANQGSEATYESGFVIDKFPISRPNLTFSTLTVSNMSPEDSSIYLCSVRTGGEGYTFGSGTRLTVV.

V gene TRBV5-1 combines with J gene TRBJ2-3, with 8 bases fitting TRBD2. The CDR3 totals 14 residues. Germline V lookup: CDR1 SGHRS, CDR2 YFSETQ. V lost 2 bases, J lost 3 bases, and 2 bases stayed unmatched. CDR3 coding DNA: TGCGCCAGCAGCTTAGCGGGAGAGACAGATACGCAGTATTTT. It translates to CASSLAGETDTQYF.

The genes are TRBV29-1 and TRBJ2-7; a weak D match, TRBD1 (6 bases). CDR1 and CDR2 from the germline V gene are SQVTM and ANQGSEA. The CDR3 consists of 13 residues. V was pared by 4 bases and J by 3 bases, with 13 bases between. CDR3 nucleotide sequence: TGCAGCGTTGCTTGGGACACAATCTACGAGCAGTACTTC. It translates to CSVAWDTIYEQYF.

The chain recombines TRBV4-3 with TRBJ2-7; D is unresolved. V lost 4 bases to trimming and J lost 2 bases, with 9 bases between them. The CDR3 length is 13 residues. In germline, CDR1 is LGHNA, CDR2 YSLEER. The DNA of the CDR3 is TGCGCCAGCAGCCGCGAATTAACCTACGAGCAGTACTTC. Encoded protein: CASSRELTYEQYF.

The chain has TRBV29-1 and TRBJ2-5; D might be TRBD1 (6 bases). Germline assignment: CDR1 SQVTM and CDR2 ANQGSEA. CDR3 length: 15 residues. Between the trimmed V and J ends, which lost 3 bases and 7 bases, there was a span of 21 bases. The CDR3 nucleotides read TGCAGCGTTGAGTGCGAGGACAGCCCCCAGGGGACCCAGTACTTC. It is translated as CSVECEDSPQGTQYF.